Shown below are 25 T cell receptor beta chains from a single sample sequenced in a study of memory CD8 T cells in hepatitis C reinfection. Using immunoSEQ multiplex PCR, the repertoire was profiled, and TCRdb retains in-frame clones only, with some absent. This sample yields approximately 49,000 clones, of which 89% are seen a single time; 0.72% belongs to the top ten. The time point denotes: late/post reinfection, 12 to 24 weeks after detection. Sorted cells were sequenced directly ex vivo without any in vitro expansion. The sequenced sample consisted of naive CD8+ T cells sorted from blood. Every receptor here comes from a man younger than 35 with hepatitis C virus infection.

The chain links TRBV27 to TRBJ2-7; D is perhaps TRBD2 (7 bases). The CDR3 is made up of 14 amino acids. V was shortened by 3 bases and J by 3 bases, with 12 bases between the two germline ends. CDR1 and CDR2 (germline): MNHEY, SMNVEV (reference sequence). The CDR3 loop is CASSFGGGLYEQYF. Written as DNA, the CDR3 is TGTGCCAGCAGTTTTGGGGGGGGCCTCTACGAGCAGTACTTC.

V is TRBV7-9 and J is TRBJ1-1; D is uncertain. V lost 5 bases, J lost 1 base, and 5 bases lay in between. CDR3 size: 12 residues. Germline assignment: CDR1 SEHNR and CDR2 FQNEAQ (reference sequence). The CDR3: CASSRGNTEAFF. In DNA, the CDR3 is TGTGCCAGCAGCCGGGGGAACACTGAAGCTTTCTTT.

V gene TRBV27 combines with J gene TRBJ2-5; D may be TRBD1 (7 bases). V lost 3 bases and J 5 bases, leaving 22 bases between the germline ends. Per the germline V gene, CDR1 is MNHEY and CDR2 is SMNVEV (reference sequence). CDR3 length: 17 residues. The DNA of the CDR3 is TGTGCCAGCAGTTTGGGGGTCGGAGGGGGCTCGGGGGAGACCCAGTACTTC. It codes for CASSLGVGGGSGETQYF.

The chain is built from TRBV6-5 and TRBJ2-5; no definite D call. This CDR3 spans 13 amino acids. V was pared by 0 bases and J by 5 bases, with 7 bases between. Germline loops: CDR1 MNHEY, CDR2 SVGAGI. CDR3 coding DNA: TGTGCCAGCAGTTACTCCCTCTTGGAGACCCAGTACTTC. It specifies CASSYSLLETQYF.

This chain uses TRBV7-9 with TRBJ1-1; D gene uncertain. The CDR3 consists of 12 residues. CDR1 is SEHNR, CDR2 FQNEAQ, per germline (reference sequence). Deletions cut 11 bases from V and 0 bases from J, with 10 bases between. In DNA form, the CDR3 reads TGTGCCTGTCGGGATTTGAACACTGAAGCTTTCTTT. Amino acids: CACRDLNTEAFF.

The chain combines TRBV11-2 with TRBJ2-1; TRBD2 matches at 13 bases. Trimming removed 3 bases from V and 8 bases from J; junction bases left unmatched: 4. Germline CDR1 is SGHAT and CDR2 is FQNNGV. The CDR3 extends over 15 amino acids. CDR3 sequence reads: CASSLGLAGWDEQFF. The CDR3 coding sequence is TGTGCCAGCAGCTTGGGACTAGCGGGGTGGGATGAGCAGTTCTTC.

The gene calls are TRBV19 and TRBJ2-7; 11 positions agree with TRBD2. The CDR3 is 16 amino acids. V dropped 1 base and J dropped 0; count of bases not matched to a gene: 2. Germline V CDR1 and CDR2: LNHDA, SQIVND (reference sequence). The CDR3: CASSIGTSGPSYEQYF. DNA for the CDR3: TGTGCCAGTAGTATAGGGACTAGCGGGCCCTCCTACGAGCAGTACTTC.

There are a few counts of this clone. This chain connects TRBV6-1 to TRBJ1-1; D uncertain. This CDR3 region has 14 residues. CDR1 and CDR2 (germline): MNHNS, SASEGT. The V and J ends lost 3 bases and 0 bases respectively, with 8 bases between them. Here the CDR3 DNA reads TGTGCCAGCAGTGAGCCCAACATGAACACTGAAGCTTTCTTT. Its protein is CASSEPNMNTEAFF.

V and J are TRBV5-4 and TRBJ2-3, with 8 bases matching TRBD2. V lost 2 bases and J lost 5; bases outside the gene matches: 7. The germline CDR1 and CDR2 sequences are SGHNT and YYREEE (reference sequence). This CDR3 spans 15 amino acids. For the CDR3, the DNA is TGTGCCAGCAGCTTAAGCGGGGGCCACGAAGATACGCAGTATTTT. Its translation is CASSLSGGHEDTQYF.

The chain joins TRBV27 to TRBJ2-7; the D is unclear. V lost 0 bases to trimming and J lost 2 bases, with 5 bases between them. CDR3 length: 13 amino acids. Looked up from germline, CDR1 is MNHEY and CDR2 is SMNVEV (reference sequence). The CDR3 DNA is TGTGCCAGCAGTTTATCCCCCGCCTACGAGCAGTACTTC. Protein: CASSLSPAYEQYF.

V and J are TRBV7-6 and TRBJ2-7; unclear D gene. The ends were cut back, 1 base at V and 7 bases at J, with 11 bases in the middle. CDR3 length equals 13 residues. Germline-derived CDR1 and CDR2 are SGHVS and FNYEAQ. CDR3 nucleotides: TGTGCCAGCAGCTTAGAATCAGGTTGGGAGCAGTACTTC. It translates to CASSLESGWEQYF.

This clone was counted only a few times. The V and J genes are TRBV2 and TRBJ1-2; D unclear. CDR3 length: 14 residues. The germline gives CDR1 SNHLY, CDR2 FYNNEI. V was clipped by 1 base and J by 3 bases, with 9 bases between them. The chain's CDR3 is CASSEGGSDYGYTF. CDR3 DNA sequence: TGTGCCAGCAGTGAAGGAGGCAGCGACTATGGCTACACCTTC.

The V call is TRBV15, the J call TRBJ2-7; 8 bases match TRBD2. Trimming at V came to 1 base and at J to 2 bases, leaving 4 bases not matched to a gene. CDR3 size: 15 residues. The germline CDR1 and CDR2 sequences are LNHNV and YYDKDF (reference sequence). CDR3 DNA sequence: TGTGCCACCAGCAGAGTCCGGGGGGGGCCCTACGAGCAGTACGTC. It translates to CATSRVRGGPYEQYV.

CDR3 loop: CASSFTGGKDTQYF. DNA for the CDR3: TGCGCCAGCAGTTTTACAGGGGGCAAAGATACGCAGTATTTT. The chain links TRBV5-1 to TRBJ2-3, with 9 bases aligning to TRBD1. Per the germline V gene, CDR1 is SGHRS and CDR2 is YFSETQ. V shed 5 bases, J shed 5 bases, and the junction held 6 bases outside the gene matches. The CDR3 is made up of 14 amino acids.

The V gene is TRBV27, the J gene TRBJ2-7; TRBD2 might be the D (5 bases). Germline V gene sequence: CDR1 MNHEY, CDR2 SMNVEV (reference sequence). This CDR3 region has 15 residues. V shed 2 bases and J shed 3 bases, with 14 bases lying between them. The chain's CDR3 is CASSLKGMAGYEQYF. CDR3 sequence (DNA): TGTGCCAGCAGTTTAAAGGGAATGGCGGGCTACGAGCAGTACTTC.

The V and J genes are TRBV9 and TRBJ2-5; 11 positions match TRBD2. V lost 0 bases, J lost 0 bases, and 1 base stayed unmatched. The CDR3 has 16 amino acids. Germline values: CDR1 SGDLS, CDR2 YYNGEE. The CDR3 sequence is CASSVATSGDQETQYF. The CDR3 DNA sequence: TGTGCCAGCAGCGTAGCGACTAGCGGGGACCAAGAGACCCAGTACTTC. Filled out from reference TRBV9 and TRBJ2-5, the complete variable domain reads DSGVTQTPKHLITATGQRVTLRCSPRSGDLSVYWYQQSLDQGLQFLIQYYNGEERAKGNILERFSAQQFPDLHSELNLSSLELGDSALYFCASSVATSGDQETQYFGPGTRLLVL.

The chain links TRBV7-8 to TRBJ2-2; 12 bases fit TRBD2. Germline values: CDR1 SGHVS, CDR2 FQNEAQ. The V segment lost 5 bases and the J segment 4 bases; nucleotides outside the gene matches: 2. The CDR3 loop spans 15 amino acids. This CDR3 is CASSPTSGSTGELFF. As DNA, the CDR3 is TGTGCCAGCAGCCCGACTAGCGGGAGCACCGGGGAGCTGTTTTTT.

This rearrangement joins TRBV14 to TRBJ2-1; possible D gene TRBD1, 6 bases. CDR3 length: 14 residues. Germline lookup yields CDR1 SGHDN and CDR2 FVKESK. V gave up 3 bases and J gave up 8 bases, with 14 bases separating them. This chain's CDR3 is CASSQYRESDEQFF. As DNA, the CDR3 is TGTGCCAGCAGCCAGTACAGGGAGTCAGATGAGCAGTTCTTC.

In its sample, this clone was seen once. The V call is TRBV5-4, the J call TRBJ1-2; TRBD1 is a possible D gene (5 bases). This CDR3 contains 15 residues. Trimming took off 5 bases at V and 8 bases at J, with 22 bases between the two ends. Germline CDR1 reads SGHNT; CDR2 reads YYREEE (reference sequence). This CDR3 is CASSSDDSASFGYTF. The CDR3 DNA reads TGTGCCAGCAGTTCCGATGACAGCGCCTCATTCGGCTACACCTTC.

The chain is built from TRBV7-9 and TRBJ2-1; tentatively, D is TRBD2 (7 bases). CDR1 and CDR2 (germline): SEHNR, FQNEAQ (reference sequence). Trimming left V 4 bases short and J 7 bases short, with 14 bases between. The CDR3 length is 14 residues. CDR3 bases: TGTGCCAGCAGCTATGGACTAGGGGGGAATGAGCAGTTCTTC. Amino acid sequence: CASSYGLGGNEQFF.

The CDR3 protein is CASSLVGGDEQYV. The CDR3 region has the DNA TGTGCCAGCAGCTTGGTGGGGGGGGACGAGCAGTACGTC. The chain recombines TRBV11-2 with TRBJ2-7; TRBD2 agrees at 7 bases. The CDR3 has 13 residues. Germline trimming cut 3 bases from V and 5 bases from J; bases unmatched to any gene: 4. Germline V CDR1 and CDR2: SGHAT, FQNNGV.

The genes are TRBV5-4 and TRBJ2-6; TRBD1 agrees at 8 bases. The CDR3 covers 15 residues. V lost 4 bases to trimming and J lost 3 bases; unmatched junction nucleotides: 3. CDR1 and CDR2 (germline): SGHNT, YYREEE (reference sequence). CDR3: CASSETGVGANVLTF. CDR3 nucleotide sequence: TGTGCCAGCAGCGAGACAGGGGTTGGGGCCAACGTCCTGACTTTC.

This clone showed up just a few times. The chain combines TRBV7-3 with TRBJ2-2; no clear D. CDR1 SGHTA and CDR2 FQGTGA come from the germline V gene. The CDR3 runs to 12 residues. Trimming removed 5 bases at V and 3 bases at J, with 4 bases between. Here the CDR3 reads CASSRDTGELFF. CDR3 DNA sequence: TGTGCCAGCAGCAGAGACACCGGGGAGCTGTTTTTT.

The CDR3 reads CASSWGLAGADTQYF. Written as DNA, the CDR3 is TGTGCCAGCAGTTGGGGACTAGCGGGAGCGGATACGCAGTATTTT. This sequence joins TRBV27 and TRBJ2-3; 14 bases agree with TRBD2. The V segment lost 4 bases and the J segment 6 bases; nucleotides outside the gene matches: 3. The CDR3 extends over 15 amino acids. Per germline, CDR1 MNHEY and CDR2 SMNVEV (reference sequence).

J is TRBJ1-2 and V is TRBV29-1, with 8 bases lining up with TRBD1. This CDR3 comprises 13 residues. The ends lost 6 bases at V and 1 base at J; junction bases unmatched: 4. Germline CDR1 and CDR2: SQVTM and ANQGSEA. DNA of the CDR3: TGCAGCGTCGAGGACAGGGATAACTATGGCTACACCTTC. It specifies CSVEDRDNYGYTF.